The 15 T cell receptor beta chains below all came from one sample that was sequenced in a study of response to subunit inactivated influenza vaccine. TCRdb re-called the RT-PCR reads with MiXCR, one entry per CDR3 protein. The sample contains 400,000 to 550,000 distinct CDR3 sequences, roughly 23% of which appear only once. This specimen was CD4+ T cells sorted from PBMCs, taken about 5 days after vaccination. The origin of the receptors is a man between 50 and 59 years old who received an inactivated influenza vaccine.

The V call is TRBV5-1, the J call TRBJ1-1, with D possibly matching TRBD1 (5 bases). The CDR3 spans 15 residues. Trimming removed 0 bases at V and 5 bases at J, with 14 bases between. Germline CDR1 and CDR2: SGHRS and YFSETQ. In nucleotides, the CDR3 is TGCGCCAGCAGCTTGGTACCGGGCAGGGATACTGAAGCTTTCTTT. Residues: CASSLVPGRDTEAFF.

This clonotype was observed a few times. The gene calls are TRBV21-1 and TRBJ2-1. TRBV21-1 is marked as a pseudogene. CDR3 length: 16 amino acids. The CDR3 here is CASSKEVGGSYNEQFF. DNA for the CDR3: TGTGCCAGCAGCAAAGAGGTGGGTGGCTCCTACAATGAGCAGTTCTTC.

This CDR3 is CASSGGQVYEQYF. CDR3 DNA: TGCGCCAGCAGCGGTGGACAGGTCTACGAGCAGTACTTC. The chain recombines TRBV5-1 with TRBJ2-7, with TRBD1 identical over 7 bases. Germline CDR1 is SGHRS and CDR2 is YFSETQ. The CDR3 spans 13 residues. Losses at the gene ends were 4 bases for V and 3 bases for J; bases not matched to a gene: 4.

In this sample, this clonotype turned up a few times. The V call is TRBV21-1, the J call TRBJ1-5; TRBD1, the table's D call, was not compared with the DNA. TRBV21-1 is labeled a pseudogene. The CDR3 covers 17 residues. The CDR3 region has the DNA TGTGCCAGCAGCAAAGGCAAACAGGGGGAAAGGAATCAGCCCCAGCATTTT. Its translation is CASSKGKQGERNQPQHF.

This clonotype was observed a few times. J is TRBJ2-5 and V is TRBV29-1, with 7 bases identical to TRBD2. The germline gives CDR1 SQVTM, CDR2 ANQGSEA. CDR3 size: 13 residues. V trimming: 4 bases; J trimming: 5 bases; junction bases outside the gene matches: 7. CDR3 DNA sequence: TGCAGCGTTGTGGGGGAGGGCCAGGAGACCCAGTACTTC. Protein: CSVVGEGQETQYF. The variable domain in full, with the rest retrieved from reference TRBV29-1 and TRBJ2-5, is SAVISQKPSRDICQRGTSLTIQCQVDSQVTMMFWYRQQPGQSLTLIATANQGSEATYESGFVIDKFPISRPNLTFSTLTVSNMSPEDSSIYLCSVVGEGQETQYFGPGTRLLVL.

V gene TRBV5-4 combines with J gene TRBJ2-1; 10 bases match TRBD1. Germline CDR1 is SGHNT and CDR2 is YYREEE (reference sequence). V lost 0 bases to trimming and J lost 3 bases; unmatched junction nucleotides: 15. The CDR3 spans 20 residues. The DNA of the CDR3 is TGTGCCAGCAGCTTGGGGTCTTGGGACAGGGGTAAATTGGGCTACAATGAGCAGTTCTTC. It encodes CASSLGSWDRGKLGYNEQFF.

CDR3 loop: CASRAGQANTGELFF. CDR3 DNA: TGTGCCAGCAGGGCAGGACAAGCGAACACCGGGGAGCTGTTTTTT. The chain joins TRBV6-1 to TRBJ2-2; a possible D gene is TRBD1 (5 bases). CDR1 is MNHNS and CDR2 is SASEGT in the germline V gene. V dropped 6 bases and J dropped 0 bases, with 11 bases sitting between them. This CDR3 is built from 15 residues.

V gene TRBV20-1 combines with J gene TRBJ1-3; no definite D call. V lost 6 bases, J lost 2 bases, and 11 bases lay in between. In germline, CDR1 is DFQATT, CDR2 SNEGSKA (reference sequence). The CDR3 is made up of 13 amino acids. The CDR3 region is CSARGPAGNTIYF. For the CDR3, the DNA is TGCAGTGCCCGCGGGCCGGCTGGAAACACCATATATTTT.

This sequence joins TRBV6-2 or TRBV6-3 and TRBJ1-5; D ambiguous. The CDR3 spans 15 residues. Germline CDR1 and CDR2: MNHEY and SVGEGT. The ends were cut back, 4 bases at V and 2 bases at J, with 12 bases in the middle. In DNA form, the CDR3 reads TGTGCCAGCAGTTCCCCCTATCGACGCAATCAGCCCCAGCATTTT. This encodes CASSSPYRRNQPQHF.

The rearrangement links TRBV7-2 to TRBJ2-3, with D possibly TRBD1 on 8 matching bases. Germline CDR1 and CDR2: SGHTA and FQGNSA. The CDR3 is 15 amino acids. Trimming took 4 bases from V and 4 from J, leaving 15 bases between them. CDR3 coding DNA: TGTGCCAGCAGCTCAGGGGGCGGGAGACCAGATACGCAGTATTTT. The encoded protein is CASSSGGGRPDTQYF.

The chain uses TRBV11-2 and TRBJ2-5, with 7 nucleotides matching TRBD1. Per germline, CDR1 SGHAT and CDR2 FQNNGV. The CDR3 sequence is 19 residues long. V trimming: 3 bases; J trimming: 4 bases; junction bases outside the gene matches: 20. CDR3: CASSFRFDPGTALRETQYF. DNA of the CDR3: TGTGCCAGCAGCTTTCGATTTGACCCCGGGACAGCCCTACGAGAGACCCAGTACTTC.

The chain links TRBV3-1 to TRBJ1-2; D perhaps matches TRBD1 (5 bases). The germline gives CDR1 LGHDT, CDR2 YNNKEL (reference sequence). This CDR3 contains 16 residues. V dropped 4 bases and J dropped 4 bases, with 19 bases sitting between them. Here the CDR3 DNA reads TGTGCCAGCAGCCCTTATATGACAGATCTCGTCTATGGCTACACCTTC. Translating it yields CASSPYMTDLVYGYTF.

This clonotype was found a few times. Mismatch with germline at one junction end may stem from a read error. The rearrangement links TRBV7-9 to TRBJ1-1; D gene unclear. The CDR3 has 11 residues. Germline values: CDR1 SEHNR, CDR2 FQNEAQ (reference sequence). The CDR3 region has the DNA TGTGCCAGCAGCCCGAACTCTGAAGCTTTCTTT. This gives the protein CASSPNSEAFF.

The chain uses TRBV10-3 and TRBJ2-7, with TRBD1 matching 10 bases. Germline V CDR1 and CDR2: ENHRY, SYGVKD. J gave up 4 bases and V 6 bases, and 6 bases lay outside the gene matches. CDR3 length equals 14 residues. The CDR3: CAISKGQGVYEQYF. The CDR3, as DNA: TGTGCCATCAGCAAAGGACAGGGGGTTTACGAGCAGTACTTC.

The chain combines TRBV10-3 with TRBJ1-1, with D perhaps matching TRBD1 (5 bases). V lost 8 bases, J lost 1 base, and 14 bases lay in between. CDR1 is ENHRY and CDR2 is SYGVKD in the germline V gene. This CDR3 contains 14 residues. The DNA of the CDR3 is TGTGCCATCCGGGACTCCATAAGGAACACTGAAGCTTTCTTT. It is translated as CAIRDSIRNTEAFF.